A single sample is the source of the 7 T cell receptor beta chains below, sequenced in a study of T cells in Graves' hyperthyroidism and ophthalmopathy. Amplification of TCR beta CDR3 regions used RNA as the template. The study used the HTBI primer set for a first-round RT-PCR of the TCR CDR3. TCRdb re-called the multiplex PCR reads through MiXCR, storing one row per CDR3 protein. The sample contains hundreds of thousands of distinct CDR3 sequences, roughly 14% of which appear only once. Sequencing was performed on blood. Receptors originate from a man younger than 30 with Graves' ophthalmopathy.

Written as DNA, the CDR3 is TGTGCCAGCAGCCAAGAGGGCGGACAGGGATACCGAGAGACCCAGTACTTC. This gives the protein CASSQEGGQGYRETQYF. The chain employs TRBV4-2 and TRBJ2-5; the match to TRBD1 covers 8 bases. Trimming took 0 bases from V and 4 from J; bases not matched to a gene: 10. Germline V CDR1 and CDR2: LGHNA, YNFKEQ. This CDR3 comprises 17 residues.

About this clonotype: A much larger clone lies a single base off, so this may be a read error. This chain links TRBV10-2 with TRBJ2-1; tentatively, D is TRBD1 (6 bases). The V end lost 6 bases, the J end lost 4 bases, and 19 bases lay between the germline ends. The CDR3 loop spans 16 amino acids. Germline CDR1 WSHSY, CDR2 SAAADI. The DNA for the CDR3 is TGCGCCAGCAGCGACGTTCGGGGCAGGGGTTACAATGAGCAGTTCTTC. The encoded protein is CASSDVRGRGYNEQFF.

In its sample, this clonotype was seen a few times. A clone one base away is much larger, so this may be a read error. The V call is TRBV29-1, the J call TRBJ2-3; 7 bases map to TRBD1. CDR3 size: 13 residues. Per the germline V gene, CDR1 is SQVTM and CDR2 is ANQGSEA. CDR3 residues: CSGERGHTGTQYF. The CDR3 bases are TGCAGCGGGGAGAGGGGGCACACAGGTACGCAGTATTTT.

The chain carries TRBV12-3 or TRBV12-4 and TRBJ2-3, with 9 bases that match TRBD2. CDR3 length: 16 residues. The V gene end was trimmed by 4 bases and the J gene end by 3 bases; junction bases not matched to a gene: 8. The CDR3 spells CASSSPGLALTDTQYF. The CDR3 region has the DNA TGTGCCAGCAGTTCCCCGGGACTAGCTCTAACAGATACGCAGTATTTT.

There are many counts of this clonotype. The V and J genes are TRBV6-5 and TRBJ2-1; TRBD2 might be the D (5 bases). CDR1 and CDR2 from the germline V gene are MNHEY and SVGAGI. V gave up 2 bases and J gave up 6 bases, with 11 bases separating them. CDR3 length: 14 residues. The CDR3 sequence is CASSYRWERNEQFF. In DNA form, the CDR3 reads TGTGCCAGCAGTTACCGTTGGGAGCGCAATGAGCAGTTCTTC.

This clonotype has more than one count but fewer than ten. The J gene is TRBJ1-4, the V gene TRBV11-2, with D possibly being TRBD1 (5 bases). This CDR3 is built from 17 residues. Trimming left V 0 bases short and J 5 bases short, with 16 bases between. Germline values: CDR1 SGHAT, CDR2 FQNNGV. For the CDR3, the DNA is TGTGCCAGCAGCTTAGAAGCGCGGCCAGGGCTAAATGAAAAACTGTTTTTT. Amino acids: CASSLEARPGLNEKLFF.

This clonotype turned up a few times. The genes are TRBV9 and TRBJ2-2; TRBD1 agrees at 7 bases. The V and J ends lost 4 bases and 1 base, in that order; junction bases with no gene match: 7. The CDR3 is made up of 16 amino acids. Germline V gives CDR1 SGDLS, CDR2 YYNGEE. CDR3 sequence: CASSHSQGENTGELFF. In DNA form, the CDR3 reads TGTGCCAGCAGCCATTCCCAGGGGGAGAACACCGGGGAGCTGTTTTTT. Drawing the rest from reference TRBV9 and TRBJ2-2, the complete variable domain is DSGVTQTPKHLITATGQRVTLRCSPRSGDLSVYWYQQSLDQGLQFLIQYYNGEERAKGNILERFSAQQFPDLHSELNLSSLELGDSALYFCASSHSQGENTGELFFGEGSRLTVL.